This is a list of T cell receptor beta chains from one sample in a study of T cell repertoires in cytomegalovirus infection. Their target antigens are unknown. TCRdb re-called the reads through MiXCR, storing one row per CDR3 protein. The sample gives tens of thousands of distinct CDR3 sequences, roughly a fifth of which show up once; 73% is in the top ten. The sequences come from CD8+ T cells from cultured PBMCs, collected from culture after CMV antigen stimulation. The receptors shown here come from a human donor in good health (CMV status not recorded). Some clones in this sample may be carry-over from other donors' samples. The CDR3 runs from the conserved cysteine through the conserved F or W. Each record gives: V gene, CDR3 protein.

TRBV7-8	CASSLGGRVWGQQSNTGELFF
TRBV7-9	CASSLVGPYNEQFF
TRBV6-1	CASSELAGGQDEQYF
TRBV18	CASSPDGQGRYF
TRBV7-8	CASSSRDRSSYEQYF
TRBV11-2	CASTNLGDRTNYGYTF
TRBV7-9	CASSLPTRGQYEQYF
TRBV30	CACRAANYGYTF
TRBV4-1	CASSQDSGGLGEQYF
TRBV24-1	CATSDWGIGSDEQFF